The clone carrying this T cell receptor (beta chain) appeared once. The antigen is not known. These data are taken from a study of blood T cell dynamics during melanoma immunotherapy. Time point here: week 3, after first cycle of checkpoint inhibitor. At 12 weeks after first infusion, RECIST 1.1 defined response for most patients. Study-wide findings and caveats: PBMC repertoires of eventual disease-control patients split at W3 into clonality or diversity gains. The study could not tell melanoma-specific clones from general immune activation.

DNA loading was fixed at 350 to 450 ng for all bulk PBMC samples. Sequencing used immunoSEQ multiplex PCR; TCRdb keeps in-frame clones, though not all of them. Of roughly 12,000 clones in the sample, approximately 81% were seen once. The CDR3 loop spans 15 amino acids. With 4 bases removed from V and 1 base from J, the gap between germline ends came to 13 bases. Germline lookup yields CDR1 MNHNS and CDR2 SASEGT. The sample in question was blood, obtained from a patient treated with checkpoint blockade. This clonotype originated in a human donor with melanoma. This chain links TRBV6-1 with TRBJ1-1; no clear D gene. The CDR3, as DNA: TGTGCCAGCAGTGCACTTCTGGGAACGAACACTGAAGCTTTCTTT. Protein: CASSALLGTNTEAFF.